This entry concerns a single T cell receptor beta chain. The data stem from a study of control samples from healthy donors and cancer patients. Generated by immunoSEQ multiplex PCR, the TCRdb table keeps only in-frame clones and is missing some. Of over 200,000 clones in the sample, over 70% are singletons; the top ten hold more than 10%. The clonotype comes from a woman aged 60-75 years with lung cancer. The sequenced material came from PBMCs.

CDR3 loop: CASSPGLAPDTQYF. In nucleotides, the CDR3 is TGTGCCAGCAGCCCCGGACTAGCCCCAGATACGCAGTATTTT. The V call is TRBV7-2, the J call TRBJ2-3; the match to TRBD2 covers 8 bases. Germline values: CDR1 SGHTA, CDR2 FQGNSA. V trimming: 5 bases; J trimming: 4 bases; junction bases outside the gene matches: 5. The CDR3 covers 14 residues. Full variable domain (rest looked up from reference TRBV7-2 and TRBJ2-3): GAGVSQSPSNKVTEKGKDVELRCDPISGHTALYWYRQSLGQGLEFLIYFQGNSAPDKSGLPSDRFSAERTGGSVSTLTIQRTQQEDSAVYLCASSPGLAPDTQYFGPGTRLTVL.